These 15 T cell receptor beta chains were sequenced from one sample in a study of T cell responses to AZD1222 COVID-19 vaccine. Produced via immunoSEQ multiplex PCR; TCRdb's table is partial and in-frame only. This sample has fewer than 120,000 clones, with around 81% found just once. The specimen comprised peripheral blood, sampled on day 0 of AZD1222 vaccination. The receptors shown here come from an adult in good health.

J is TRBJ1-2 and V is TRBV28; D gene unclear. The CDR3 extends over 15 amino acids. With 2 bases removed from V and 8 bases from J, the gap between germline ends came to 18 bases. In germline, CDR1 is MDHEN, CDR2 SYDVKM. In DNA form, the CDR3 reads TGTGCCAGCAGTTTACCGGGAGCCCTTCTTCCAGGCTACACCTTC. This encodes CASSLPGALLPGYTF.

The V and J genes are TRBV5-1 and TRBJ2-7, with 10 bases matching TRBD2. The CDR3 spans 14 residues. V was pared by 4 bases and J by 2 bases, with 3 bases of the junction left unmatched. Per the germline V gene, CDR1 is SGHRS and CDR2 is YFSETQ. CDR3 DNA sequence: TGCGCCAGCAGCCTTAGCGGGGGGACCTACGAGCAGTACTTC. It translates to CASSLSGGTYEQYF.

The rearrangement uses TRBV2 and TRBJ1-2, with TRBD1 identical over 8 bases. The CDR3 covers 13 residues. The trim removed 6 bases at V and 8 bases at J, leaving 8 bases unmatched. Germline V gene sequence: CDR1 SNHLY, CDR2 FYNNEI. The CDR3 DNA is TGTGCCAGCAGAGGACAGGGTTCGGGCGGCTACACCTTC. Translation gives CASRGQGSGGYTF.

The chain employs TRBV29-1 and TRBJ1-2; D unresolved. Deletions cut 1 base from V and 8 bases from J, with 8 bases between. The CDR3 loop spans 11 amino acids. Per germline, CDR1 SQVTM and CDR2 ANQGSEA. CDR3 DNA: TGCAGCGTTGAAGGACAACCCGGCTACACCTTC. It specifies CSVEGQPGYTF.

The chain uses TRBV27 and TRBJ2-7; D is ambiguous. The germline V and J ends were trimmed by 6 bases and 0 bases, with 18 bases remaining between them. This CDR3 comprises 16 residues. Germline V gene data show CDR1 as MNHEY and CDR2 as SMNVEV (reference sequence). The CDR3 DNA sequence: TGTGCCAGCAGATATTTCGGTAGAGGAAACTCCTACGAGCAGTACTTC. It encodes CASRYFGRGNSYEQYF.

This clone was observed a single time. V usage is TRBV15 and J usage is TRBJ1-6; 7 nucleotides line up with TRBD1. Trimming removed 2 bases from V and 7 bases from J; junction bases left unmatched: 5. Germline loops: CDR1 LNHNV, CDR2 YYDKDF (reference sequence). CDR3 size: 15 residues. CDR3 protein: CATSRNRGPNSPLHF. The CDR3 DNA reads TGTGCCACCAGCAGAAATAGGGGGCCCAATTCACCCCTCCACTTT.

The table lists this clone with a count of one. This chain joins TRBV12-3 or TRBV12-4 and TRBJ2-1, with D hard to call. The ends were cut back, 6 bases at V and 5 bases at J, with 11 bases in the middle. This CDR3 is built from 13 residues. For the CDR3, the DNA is TGTGCCAGCAGGGTCCCTTTAAACAATGAGCAGTTCTTC. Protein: CASRVPLNNEQFF.

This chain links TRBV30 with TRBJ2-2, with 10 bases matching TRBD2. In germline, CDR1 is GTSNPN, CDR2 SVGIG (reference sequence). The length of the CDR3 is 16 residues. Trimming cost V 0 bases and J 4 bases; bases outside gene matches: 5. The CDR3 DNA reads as TGTGCCTGGAGTGTACAAGCTAGCGGGGGCACCGGGGAGCTGTTTTTT. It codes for CAWSVQASGGTGELFF.

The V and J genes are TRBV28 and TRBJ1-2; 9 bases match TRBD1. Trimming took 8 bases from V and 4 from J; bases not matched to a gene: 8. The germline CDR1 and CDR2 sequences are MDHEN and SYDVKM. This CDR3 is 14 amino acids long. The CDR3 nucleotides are TGTGCCAGCGACTTAACAGGGGGCCGCTATGGCTACACCTTC. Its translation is CASDLTGGRYGYTF.

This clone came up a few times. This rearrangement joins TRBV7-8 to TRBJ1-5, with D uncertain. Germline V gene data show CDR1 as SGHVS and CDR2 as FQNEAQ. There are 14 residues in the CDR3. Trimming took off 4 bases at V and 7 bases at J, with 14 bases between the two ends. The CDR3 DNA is TGTGCCAGCAGCTCGTCAACACAGCAGCAGCCCCAGCATTTT. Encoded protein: CASSSSTQQQPQHF.

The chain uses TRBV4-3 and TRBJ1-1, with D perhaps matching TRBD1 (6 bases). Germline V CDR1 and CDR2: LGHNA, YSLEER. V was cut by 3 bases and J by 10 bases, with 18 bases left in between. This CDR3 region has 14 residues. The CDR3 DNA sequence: TGCGCCAGCAGCCAGCAGACAGGATCGTGGGGAGCTTTCTTT. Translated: CASSQQTGSWGAFF.

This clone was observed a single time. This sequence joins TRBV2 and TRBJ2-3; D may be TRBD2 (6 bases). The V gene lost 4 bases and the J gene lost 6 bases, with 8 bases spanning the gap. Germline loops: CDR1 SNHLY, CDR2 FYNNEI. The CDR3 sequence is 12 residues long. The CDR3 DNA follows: TGTGCCAGCAGTGGGAGCGGGGATACGCAGTATTTT. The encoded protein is CASSGSGDTQYF.

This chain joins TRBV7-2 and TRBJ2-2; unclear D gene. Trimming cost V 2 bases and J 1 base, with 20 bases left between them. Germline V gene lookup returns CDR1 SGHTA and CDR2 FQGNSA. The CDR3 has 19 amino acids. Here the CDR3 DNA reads TGTGCCAGCAGCTTAAGAATCTTTCGGCAGAGACAGAACACCGGGGAGCTGTTTTTT. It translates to CASSLRIFRQRQNTGELFF.

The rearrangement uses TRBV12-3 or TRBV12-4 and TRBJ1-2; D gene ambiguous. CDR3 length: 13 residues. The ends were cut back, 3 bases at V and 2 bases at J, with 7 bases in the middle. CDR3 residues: CASSFGKNYGYTF. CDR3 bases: TGTGCCAGCAGTTTCGGGAAAAACTATGGCTACACCTTC.

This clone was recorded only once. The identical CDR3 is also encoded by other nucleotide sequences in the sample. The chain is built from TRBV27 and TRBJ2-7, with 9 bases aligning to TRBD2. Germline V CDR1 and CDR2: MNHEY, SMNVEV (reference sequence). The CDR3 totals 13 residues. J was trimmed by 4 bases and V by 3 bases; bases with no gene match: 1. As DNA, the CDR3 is TGTGCCAGCAGTTTGGCGGGAGGGTACGAGCAGTACTTC. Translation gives CASSLAGGYEQYF.